This T cell receptor beta chain was captured by sequencing in a study of high-grade serous ovarian cancer treatment subgroups. Background on the study: Samples averaged approximately 15,000 reads and roughly 7,500 unique TCR beta rearrangements. Study-wide results and caveats: Repertoire analysis covered CDR3 alone, not CDR1 or CDR2.

Tumor tissue was taken before any definitive surgery or chemotherapy was given. As concerns this clone: As yet, its antigen is unknown.

CDR1 and CDR2 from the germline V gene are ENHRY and SYGVKD. The length of the CDR3 is 12 residues. V lost 10 bases, J lost 4 bases, and 4 bases stayed unmatched. TCRdb keeps only in-frame clones here, not all; method: immunoSEQ multiplex PCR. The table lists about 3,600 clones, 70% to 85% of them singletons. The clonotype originates from a human donor with high-grade serous ovarian cancer. Sequencing used tumor tissue. J is TRBJ2-7 and V is TRBV10-3; 10 nucleotides align to TRBD1. The CDR3 bases are TGTGCCAGCACGGGACAGGGGTACGAGCAGTACTTC. The encoded protein is CASTGQGYEQYF.